What follows is one T cell receptor (beta chain) and its context. In its sample, this clonotype comes out as medium-sized (0.01 to 0.1%). Which antigen it targets is not known. Base qualities were left out, and no much larger clone turns up one base away. This record belongs to a study of T and B cells in COVID-19 patients (dated by TCRdb to the early 2020s). Study-wide context: Using TRB and IGH repertoire sequencing of peripheral blood, the study characterized adaptive immunity in COVID-19 patients who had active infection or had recovered. An age-matched reference group of roughly 39 healthy donors negative for COVID-19 antibodies was used as the comparison for repertoire analyses. Up to about 10 follow-up blood samples were collected per patient, with some samples spanning different disease stages in the same individual. Of the approximately 20 patients in the active-infection cohort, 12 were critically ill and needed mechanical ventilation or ECMO. A recovered cohort comprised more than 15 patients contributing roughly 22 samples, mostly after mild to moderate COVID-19 managed as outpatients. The recovered cohort had a median age of about 34 years, compared with approximately 67 years in the active-infection cohort. Comorbidities linked to unfavorable COVID-19 outcome were present in 18 of 20 patients in the active-infection cohort. The TCR and BCR sequence repository comprised 37 patients and 60 to 75 time points, with over 7 million TCR sequences analysed. A couple of patients were included in both the recovered and active cohorts because samples were available from active disease and after recovery.

What the research found in general, with its limitations: Specific T cell subsets (CD4+/Treg/CD8+) and sorted SARS-CoV-2-responsive or tetramer+ T cells had not yet been sequenced, and these experiments were ongoing. The recovered cohort had approximately 2,200 exclusive TCR clusters, including 31 low-pGen clusters. Blood samples from mildly ill patients during symptoms and early samples from severe cases were scarce. The reported TCR clusters were said to need prospective validation before any clinical use. During active COVID-19 the TRB repertoires were highly clonal, but at recovery diversity and richness rose above the levels seen in healthy donors. Patients with COVID-19 were reported to show strongly skewed TRBV/TRBJ gene usage. The cohort was considered too small to assess HLA contributions to COVID-19 susceptibility or severity.

Sequencing was carried out with an Illumina MiSeq. TRB rearrangements were amplified by multiplex PCR with BIOMED2 TRB-A/B primer pools. Illumina-compatible adapters and 7-nucleotide sample barcodes were attached to the amplicons in two consecutive PCRs. Phusion HS II polymerase was used for all library PCRs. Amplicons were gel-purified with the NucleoSpin Gel and PCR Clean-up kit, quantified on Qubit, and pooled at approximately 3.7 nM. Amplicon pool quality was checked on an Agilent 2100 Bioanalyzer before Illumina next-generation sequencing. The original methods were these. Annotation of TRB rearrangements was performed with MiXCR 3.0.8 using the default MiXCR reference library. Sequences with fewer than 2 reads and non-productive reads were filtered out, and every unique CDR3 nucleotide sequence was treated as a single clone. Clonality, diversity, richness and V-J gene usage were computed in R 3.5.1. GLIPH2 was used for TCR clustering by CDR3 similarity, and generation probabilities were calculated by OLGA. Only GLIPH2 clusters containing at least four unique TCR clonotypes present in at least three individuals were kept. Starting from the raw public reads, TCRdb applied fastp trimming at Q25, assembled clones with MiXCR and retained in-frame beta chains. Rows are unified per CDR3 protein, each entry keeping the most common DNA and genes. Clone size and V and J calls follow TCRdb, not the original study. The sample yields fewer than 6,500 distinct CDR3 sequences; 15% to 20% were counted once. The ten largest clones represent around 6.1% of the sample.

Genomic DNA extracted from blood, in amounts of roughly 240-550 ng, served as the starting material for amplifying TRB repertoires. The sequencing sample was made of blood. This TCR was recovered from a human donor who had recovered from COVID-19.

The encoded CDR3 is CASSRTREGEQYF. In nucleotide form, the sequence is TGTGCCAGCAGCCGGACCCGAGAAGGCGAGCAGTACTTC. The receptor chain draws on TRBV6-1 and TRBJ2-7; the D gene cannot be named for sure. V loses 6 bases, J loses 6 bases, and the germline ends lie 15 bases apart. CDR3 length: 13 amino acids, cysteine to phenylalanine. Only CDR3 DNA remains: 39 bases, in frame from the first base. CDR1 and CDR2 are read off the germline V gene as MNHNS and SASEGT.